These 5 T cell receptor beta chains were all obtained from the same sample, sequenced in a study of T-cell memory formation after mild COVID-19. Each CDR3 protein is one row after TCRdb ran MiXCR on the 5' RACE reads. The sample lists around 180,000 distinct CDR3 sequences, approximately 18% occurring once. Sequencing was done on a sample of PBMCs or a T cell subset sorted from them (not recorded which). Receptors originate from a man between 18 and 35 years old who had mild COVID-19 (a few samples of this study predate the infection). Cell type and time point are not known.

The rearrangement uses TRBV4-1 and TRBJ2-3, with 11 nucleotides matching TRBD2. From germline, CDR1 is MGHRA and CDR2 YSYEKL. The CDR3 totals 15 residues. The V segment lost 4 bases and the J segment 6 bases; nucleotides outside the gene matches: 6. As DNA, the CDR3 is TGCGCCAGCAGCCGGCCTAGCGGGGGGAGGGATACGCAGTATTTT. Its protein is CASSRPSGGRDTQYF.

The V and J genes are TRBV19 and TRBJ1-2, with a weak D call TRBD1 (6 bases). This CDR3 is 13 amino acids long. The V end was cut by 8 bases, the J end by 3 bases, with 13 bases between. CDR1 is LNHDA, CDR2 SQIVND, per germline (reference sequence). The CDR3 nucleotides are TGTGCCAGTGGCGGGCCAGGGGACTATGGCTACACCTTC. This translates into CASGGPGDYGYTF.

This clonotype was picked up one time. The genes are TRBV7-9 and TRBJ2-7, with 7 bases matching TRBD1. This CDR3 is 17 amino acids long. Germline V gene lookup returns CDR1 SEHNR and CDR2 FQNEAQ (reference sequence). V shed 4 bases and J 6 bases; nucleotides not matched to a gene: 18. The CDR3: CASSSEGVTGSYSEQYF. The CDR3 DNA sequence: TGTGCCAGCAGCTCCGAGGGGGTGACAGGGTCTTATTCCGAGCAGTACTTC. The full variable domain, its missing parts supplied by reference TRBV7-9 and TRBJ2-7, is DTGVSQNPRHKITKRGQNVTFRCDPISEHNRLYWYRQTLGQGPEFLTYFQNEAQLEKSRLLSDRFSAERPKGSFSTLEIQRTEQGDSAMYLCASSSEGVTGSYSEQYFGPGTRLTVT.

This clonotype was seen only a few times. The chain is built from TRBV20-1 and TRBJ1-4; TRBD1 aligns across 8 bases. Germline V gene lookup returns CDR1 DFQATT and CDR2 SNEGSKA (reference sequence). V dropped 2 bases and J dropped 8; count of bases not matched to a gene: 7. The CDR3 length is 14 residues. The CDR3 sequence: CSARHGQGGEKLFF. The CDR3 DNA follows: TGCAGTGCTAGACATGGACAGGGAGGGGAAAAACTGTTTTTT.

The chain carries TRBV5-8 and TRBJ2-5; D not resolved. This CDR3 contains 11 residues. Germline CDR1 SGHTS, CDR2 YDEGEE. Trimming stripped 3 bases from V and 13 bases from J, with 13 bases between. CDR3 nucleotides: TGTGCCAGCAGCTCTTCGATAATTCCGTACTTC. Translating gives CASSSSIIPYF.